These 19 T cell receptor beta chains came from one sample sequenced in a study of cytomegalovirus exposure and HLA in healthy donors. Only in-frame clones appear in the TCRdb table, and some are missing; sequencing was by immunoSEQ multiplex PCR. Among about 260,000 clones listed, less than 95% were seen once. Material: PBMCs. These receptors originate from a woman between 25 and 40 years old in good health and CMV-seronegative.

The chain uses TRBV6-1 and TRBJ1-2; a possible D gene is TRBD1 (6 bases). Trimming stripped 11 bases from V and 5 bases from J, with 18 bases between. The CDR3 is 13 amino acids. Germline CDR1 and CDR2: MNHNS and SASEGT. The CDR3, as DNA: TGTGCCCTTAAGGGGGAGCTATTGTATGGCTACACCTTC. Translation gives CALKGELLYGYTF.

The V gene is TRBV14, the J gene TRBJ2-7, with D perhaps TRBD1 (6 bases). The germline V and J ends were trimmed by 5 bases and 6 bases, with 11 bases remaining between them. The CDR3 totals 12 residues. Germline values: CDR1 SGHDN, CDR2 FVKESK. This CDR3 is CASSTQGVEQYF. For the CDR3, the DNA is TGTGCCAGCAGCACACAGGGTGTCGAGCAGTACTTC.

The chain is built from TRBV6-1 and TRBJ2-3, with a tentative D call TRBD1 (5 bases). The CDR3 is made up of 15 amino acids. Trimming removed 5 bases at V and 0 bases at J, with 12 bases between. Germline-derived CDR1 and CDR2 are MNHNS and SASEGT. The CDR3 spells CASSRQGASTDTQYF. The DNA of the CDR3 is TGTGCCAGCAGTCGCCAGGGTGCTAGCACAGATACGCAGTATTTT.

This clone was detected once. The rearrangement uses TRBV5-1 and TRBJ2-7; D not certain. From germline, CDR1 is SGHRS and CDR2 YFSETQ. Trimming stripped 4 bases from V and 4 bases from J, with 6 bases between. This CDR3 has 11 amino acids. CDR3 loop: CASSEGYEQYF. The CDR3 DNA is TGCGCCAGCAGCGAAGGATACGAGCAGTACTTC.

The V and J genes are TRBV4-2 and TRBJ2-3, with 10 nucleotides matching TRBD2. J was trimmed by 4 bases and V by 0 bases; bases with no gene match: 7. The germline gives CDR1 LGHNA, CDR2 YNFKEQ. The CDR3 length is 17 residues. As DNA, the CDR3 is TGTGCCAGCAGCCAAGATCGGGGGCTAGCGGGAGCAGATACGCAGTATTTT. Its protein product is CASSQDRGLAGADTQYF.

The chain couples TRBV9 to TRBJ2-5; 12 bases align to TRBD2. Germline loops: CDR1 SGDLS, CDR2 YYNGEE. The junction had 6 bases not matched to a gene; V was cut back by 4 bases and J by 5 bases. There are 15 residues in the CDR3. CDR3 DNA sequence: TGTGCCAGCAGCCCTCGACTAGCGGGAGCGGAGACCCAGTACTTC. Its translation is CASSPRLAGAETQYF. The variable domain in full, completed from reference TRBV9 and TRBJ2-5, reads DSGVTQTPKHLITATGQRVTLRCSPRSGDLSVYWYQQSLDQGLQFLIQYYNGEERAKGNILERFSAQQFPDLHSELNLSSLELGDSALYFCASSPRLAGAETQYFGPGTRLLVL.

This sequence joins TRBV29-1 and TRBJ2-7, with a possible D match to TRBD2 (5 bases). In germline, CDR1 is SQVTM, CDR2 ANQGSEA. V gave up 6 bases and J gave up 0 bases, with 9 bases separating them. This CDR3 region has 12 residues. As DNA, the CDR3 is TGCAGCGTCAGCGGAAGCTCCTACGAGCAGTACTTC. Translated: CSVSGSSYEQYF.

The chain has TRBV27 and TRBJ2-1; TRBD1 matches at 9 bases. With 4 bases clipped from V and 6 bases from J, the junction kept 10 bases outside the gene matches. The CDR3 has 16 residues. Looked up from germline, CDR1 is MNHEY and CDR2 is SMNVEV (reference sequence). CDR3 residues: CASSSLGDRAGNEQFF. The DNA of the CDR3 is TGTGCCAGCAGTTCTCTGGGGGACAGGGCTGGCAATGAGCAGTTCTTC.

The gene calls are TRBV23-1 and TRBJ1-5; 10 nucleotides agree with TRBD1. Being an ORF, TRBV23-1 has a function that is uncertain. CDR3 length: 21 residues. The V gene end was trimmed by 0 bases and the J gene end by 0 bases; junction bases not matched to a gene: 14. This CDR3 reads CASSQSRTGTGDSRSNQPQHF. The CDR3, as DNA: TGCGCCAGCAGTCAATCGAGAACCGGGACAGGGGATTCCCGTAGCAATCAGCCCCAGCATTTT.

This chain uses TRBV18 with TRBJ2-7; maybe TRBD1 (6 bases). The CDR3 spans 16 residues. Germline V gene sequence: CDR1 KGHSH, CDR2 LQKENI. V dropped 3 bases and J dropped 0 bases, with 15 bases sitting between them. The CDR3 sequence is CASSPDRVLYSYEQYF. The CDR3 coding sequence is TGTGCCAGCTCACCGGACAGAGTACTATACTCCTACGAGCAGTACTTC.

The chain recombines TRBV19 with TRBJ2-5, with unresolved D. Trimming cost V 4 bases and J 2 bases, with 5 bases left between them. Germline V gene data show CDR1 as LNHDA and CDR2 as SQIVND (reference sequence). The CDR3 consists of 12 residues. The CDR3 loop is CASSTFQETQYF. As DNA, the CDR3 is TGTGCCAGTAGTACATTTCAAGAGACCCAGTACTTC.

V and J are TRBV9 and TRBJ2-7, with D possibly TRBD1 on 6 matching bases. The CDR3 runs to 13 residues. Germline CDR1 and CDR2: SGDLS and YYNGEE. V gave up 0 bases and J gave up 7 bases, with 11 bases separating them. In DNA, the CDR3 is TGTGCCAGCAGCGTAGGTACAGGGTGGGAGCAGTACTTC. Protein: CASSVGTGWEQYF.

The chain combines TRBV28 with TRBJ2-7; 9 nucleotides align to TRBD1. Germline CDR1 is MDHEN and CDR2 is SYDVKM. V lost 5 bases, J lost 5 bases, and 10 bases stayed unmatched. The CDR3 runs to 15 residues. The CDR3 spells CASSTSGTGIHEQYF. The CDR3 DNA reads as TGTGCCAGCAGTACCTCCGGGACAGGGATCCACGAGCAGTACTTC.

The chain combines TRBV5-6 with TRBJ2-7; TRBD1 matches at 7 bases. V was clipped by 3 bases and J by 0 bases; unmatched bases: 6. CDR3 length: 15 amino acids. Per germline, CDR1 SGHDT and CDR2 YYEEEE. CDR3 sequence reads: CASSYTDRDSYEQYF. DNA of the CDR3: TGTGCCAGCAGCTACACAGACAGGGACTCCTACGAGCAGTACTTC.

This chain connects TRBV7-2 to TRBJ2-7; 8 nucleotides line up with TRBD2. The CDR3 sequence is 15 residues long. V was clipped by 0 bases and J by 2 bases; unmatched bases: 3. The germline CDR1 and CDR2 sequences are SGHTA and FQGNSA. CDR3 loop: CASSLATGGTYEQYF. For the CDR3, the DNA is TGTGCCAGCAGCTTAGCTACGGGAGGGACCTACGAGCAGTACTTC. Supplemented by reference TRBV7-2 and TRBJ2-7, the full variable domain reads GAGVSQSPSNKVTEKGKDVELRCDPISGHTALYWYRQSLGQGLEFLIYFQGNSAPDKSGLPSDRFSAERTGGSVSTLTIQRTQQEDSAVYLCASSLATGGTYEQYFGPGTRLTVT.

The genes are TRBV4-3 and TRBJ1-5; D remains unclear. The CDR3 runs to 14 residues. V was trimmed by 4 bases and J by 2 bases, leaving 9 bases between them. Germline V gives CDR1 LGHNA, CDR2 YSLEER. CDR3 amino acids: CASSRFPGNQPQHF. CDR3 DNA: TGCGCCAGCAGCCGCTTTCCTGGCAATCAGCCCCAGCATTTT.

The chain joins TRBV27 to TRBJ2-7; D is possibly TRBD2 (6 bases). V was shortened by 6 bases and J by 2 bases, with 8 bases between the two germline ends. CDR3 length equals 12 residues. The germline V gene has CDR1 MNHEY and CDR2 SMNVEV (reference sequence). CDR3 DNA sequence: TGTGCCAGCAGGGGCGGGACCTACGAGCAGTACTTC. Amino acids: CASRGGTYEQYF.

J is TRBJ2-2 and V is TRBV19; 8 nucleotides agree with TRBD1. Germline-derived CDR1 and CDR2 are LNHDA and SQIVND (reference sequence). The V segment lost 7 bases and the J segment 8 bases; nucleotides outside the gene matches: 9. CDR3 length: 14 amino acids. Here the CDR3 DNA reads TGTGCCAGTAACACAGGGGGGTTGCCGGGGGAGCTGTTTTTT. It encodes CASNTGGLPGELFF.

The chain uses TRBV7-2 and TRBJ1-2, with D possibly matching TRBD1 (5 bases). The V and J ends lost 2 bases and 4 bases respectively, with 8 bases between them. CDR1 is SGHTA, CDR2 FQGNSA, per germline. The CDR3 covers 13 residues. CDR3 nucleotide sequence: TGTGCCAGCAGCTTACGGGGGGGCTATGGCTACACCTTC. Protein: CASSLRGGYGYTF.